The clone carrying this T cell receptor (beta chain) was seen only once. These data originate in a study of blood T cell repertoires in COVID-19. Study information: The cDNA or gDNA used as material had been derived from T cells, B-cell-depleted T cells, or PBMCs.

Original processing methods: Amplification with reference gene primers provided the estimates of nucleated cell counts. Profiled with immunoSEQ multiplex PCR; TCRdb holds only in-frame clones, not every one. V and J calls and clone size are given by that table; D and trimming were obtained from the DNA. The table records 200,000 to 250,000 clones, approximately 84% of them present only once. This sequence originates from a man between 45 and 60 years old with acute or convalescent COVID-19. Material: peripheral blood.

The CDR3 reads CASSPPELSTNEKLFF. CDR3 bases: TGTGCCAGCTCACCACCGGAGCTATCAACTAATGAAAAACTGTTTTTT. The chain has TRBV18 and TRBJ1-4; D remains unclear. Germline CDR1 KGHSH, CDR2 LQKENI. Trimming cost V 0 bases and J 0 bases, with 8 bases left between them. The CDR3 runs to 16 residues.